This T cell receptor beta chain is drawn from a study of cytomegalovirus exposure and HLA in healthy donors. A multiplex PCR was run with 60 Vbeta primers and 13 Jbeta primers. Only in-frame clones appear in the TCRdb table, and some are missing; sequencing was by immunoSEQ multiplex PCR. Of about 190,000 clones listed, 60% to 85% are singletons. Sequencing was done on a sample of PBMCs. This sequence was found in a woman under 30 in good health and CMV-seronegative.

As DNA, the CDR3 is TGCGCCAGCAGTGAGAGGGGGCGCACCTACGAGCAGTACTTC. As protein: CASSERGRTYEQYF. This rearrangement joins TRBV10-1 to TRBJ2-7, with 7 bases lining up with TRBD1. From germline, CDR1 is WNHNN and CDR2 SYGVQD (reference sequence). The CDR3 covers 14 residues. V lost 2 bases to trimming and J lost 2 bases; unmatched junction nucleotides: 3.